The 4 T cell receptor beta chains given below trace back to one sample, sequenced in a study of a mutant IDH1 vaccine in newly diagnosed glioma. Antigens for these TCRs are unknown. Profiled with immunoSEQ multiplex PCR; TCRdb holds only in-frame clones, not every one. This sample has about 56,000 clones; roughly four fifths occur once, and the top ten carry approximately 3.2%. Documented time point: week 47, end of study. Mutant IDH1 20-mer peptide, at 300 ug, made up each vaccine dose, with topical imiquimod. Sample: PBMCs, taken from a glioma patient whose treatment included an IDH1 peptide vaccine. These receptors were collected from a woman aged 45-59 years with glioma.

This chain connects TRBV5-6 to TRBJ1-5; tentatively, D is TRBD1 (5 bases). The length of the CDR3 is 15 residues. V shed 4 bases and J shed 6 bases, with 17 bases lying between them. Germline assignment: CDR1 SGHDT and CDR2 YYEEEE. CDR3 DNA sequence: TGTGCCAGCAGCCTGGGGGTGGCGGGTGGTCAGCCCCAGCATTTT. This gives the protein CASSLGVAGGQPQHF. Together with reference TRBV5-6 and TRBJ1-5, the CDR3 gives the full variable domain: DAGVTQSPTHLIKTRGQQVTLRCSPKSGHDTVSWYQQALGQGPQFIFQYYEEEERQRGNFPDRFSGHQFPNYSSELNVNALLLGDSALYLCASSLGVAGGQPQHFGDGTRLSIL.

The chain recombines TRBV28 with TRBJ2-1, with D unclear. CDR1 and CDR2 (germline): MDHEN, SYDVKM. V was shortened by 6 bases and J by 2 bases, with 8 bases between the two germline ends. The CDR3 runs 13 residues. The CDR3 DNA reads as TGTGCCAGCAGCCTTGACACCTACAATGAGCAGTTCTTC. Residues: CASSLDTYNEQFF.

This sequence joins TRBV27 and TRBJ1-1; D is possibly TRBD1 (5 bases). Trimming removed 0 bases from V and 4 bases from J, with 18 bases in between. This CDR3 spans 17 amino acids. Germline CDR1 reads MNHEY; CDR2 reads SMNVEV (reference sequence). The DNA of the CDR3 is TGTGCCAGCAGTTTATCGTATGCGGGGACCCGGCCCACTGAAGCTTTCTTT. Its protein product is CASSLSYAGTRPTEAFF.

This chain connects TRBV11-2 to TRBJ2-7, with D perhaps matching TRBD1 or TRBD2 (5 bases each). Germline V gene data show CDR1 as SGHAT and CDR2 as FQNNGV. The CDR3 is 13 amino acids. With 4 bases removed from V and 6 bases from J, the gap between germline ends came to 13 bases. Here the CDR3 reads CASSSTSGTEQYF. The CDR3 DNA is TGTGCCAGCAGCTCCACCTCAGGGACCGAGCAGTACTTC.